This TCR beta chain was retrieved from a study of cytomegalovirus exposure and HLA in healthy donors. Overall study results and limits: The authors enumerated 180 or so TCR beta chains as linked to cytomegalovirus.

This CDR3 region has 14 residues. Germline CDR1 reads SGDLS; CDR2 reads YYNGEE. The germline V and J ends were trimmed by 5 bases and 0 bases, with 12 bases remaining between them. Note on this clone: Its specificity is unknown.

The assay was immunoSEQ multiplex PCR, and TCRdb's table has in-frame clones only and misses some. The data show roughly 100,000 clones, approximately 95% seen once. The clonotype comes from a woman under 30 in good health and CMV-seronegative. The V gene is TRBV9, the J gene TRBJ2-7; TRBD2 is a possible D gene (6 bases). Sequenced sample: PBMCs. For the CDR3, the DNA is TGTGCCAGCAGGCCGGGACTCGGCTCCTACGAGCAGTACTTC. Translation: CASRPGLGSYEQYF.